The clone carrying this T cell receptor beta chain was seen only once. The source of the sample is a study of T cell responses to AZD1222 COVID-19 vaccine. Libraries were prepared by immunoSEQ multiplex PCR; TCRdb keeps only in-frame clonotypes and omits some of them. The table lists 90,000 to 100,000 clones, 85% to 90% of them singletons. V dropped 5 bases and J dropped 2 bases, with 10 bases sitting between them. The CDR3 covers 14 residues. From germline, CDR1 is LNHDA and CDR2 SQIVND (reference sequence). This TCR came from an adult who received the AZD1222 COVID-19 vaccine. Sequenced here: peripheral blood, sampled 28 days after the second AZD1222 dose. This sequence joins TRBV19 and TRBJ1-5; D is undetermined. This CDR3 is CASSYGRGNQPQHF. Written as DNA, the CDR3 is TGTGCCAGTAGTTACGGACGGGGCAATCAGCCCCAGCATTTT.